This T cell receptor beta chain came from a study of cytomegalovirus exposure and HLA in healthy donors. PCR employed 60 Vbeta and 13 Jbeta primers. The method was immunoSEQ multiplex PCR; TCRdb's version includes in-frame clones alone and lacks a portion of them. The sample consists of 120,000 or so clones, approximately 69% of them appearing once. Healthy donors of bone marrow made up the group. V was pared by 6 bases and J by 8 bases, with 17 bases between. The CDR3 consists of 15 residues. CDR1 is MNHEY and CDR2 is SVGAGI in the germline V gene. Source material: PBMCs. The chain links TRBV6-5 to TRBJ1-6; a possible D gene is TRBD1 (5 bases). The sequence was collected from a man aged 35 to 55 in good health and CMV-seropositive. The CDR3 sequence is CASRKAGFSDSPLHF. The CDR3 nucleotides read TGTGCCAGCAGGAAAGCAGGGTTTTCGGATTCACCCCTCCACTTT.